This entry features one TCR beta chain sequence. This sample was included in a study of blood T cell repertoires in COVID-19. The CDR3 extends over 13 amino acids. The germline V gene has CDR1 SGHNT and CDR2 YENEEA. V lost 3 bases, J lost 6 bases, and 11 bases lay in between. Sequencing was performed with immunoSEQ multiplex PCR; in TCRdb, only in-frame clones are kept and a portion is missing. The table has a few hundred thousand clones, roughly 89% seen once. This sequence originates from a woman aged 40 to 50 who had recovered from COVID-19. Material: peripheral blood. The rearrangement links TRBV11-3 to TRBJ1-1; a possible D gene is TRBD1 (6 bases). The CDR3 DNA is TGTGCCAGCAGCTTTTCAGGGGTAGCTGAAGCTTTCTTT. Residues: CASSFSGVAEAFF.